This T cell receptor (beta chain) was sequenced for a study of cytomegalovirus exposure and HLA in healthy donors. Whole-study context: Roughly 180 million T cells yielded 120 million or so unique TCR beta sequences, as an earlier analysis found. Points from the study as a whole: In vitro experiments confirmed that three CMV-associated chains were specific for CMV antigens. Most subjects had HLA-A and HLA-B alleles reportedly predicted accurately by TCR beta sequences. On later analysis, the bulk of CMV-associated TCR beta chains appeared to be HLA-restricted.

60 Vbeta and 13 Jbeta primers were used in PCR. Clones were sequenced by immunoSEQ multiplex PCR, and TCRdb holds only the in-frame ones, with some missing. The table includes 73,000 or so clones, around 77% detected once. Remarks on this clone: What it recognizes is unknown.

V lost 1 base to trimming and J lost 2 bases, with 8 bases between them. This CDR3 contains 14 residues. Germline V gene sequence: CDR1 SGDLS, CDR2 YYNGEE. The sequencing sample was made of PBMCs. The chain links TRBV9 to TRBJ2-3; no clear D gene. This TCR was recovered from a man in his forties or fifties in good health and CMV-seronegative. This chain's CDR3 is CASSVKSLTDTQYF. DNA of the CDR3: TGTGCCAGCAGCGTAAAATCCCTCACAGATACGCAGTATTTT.